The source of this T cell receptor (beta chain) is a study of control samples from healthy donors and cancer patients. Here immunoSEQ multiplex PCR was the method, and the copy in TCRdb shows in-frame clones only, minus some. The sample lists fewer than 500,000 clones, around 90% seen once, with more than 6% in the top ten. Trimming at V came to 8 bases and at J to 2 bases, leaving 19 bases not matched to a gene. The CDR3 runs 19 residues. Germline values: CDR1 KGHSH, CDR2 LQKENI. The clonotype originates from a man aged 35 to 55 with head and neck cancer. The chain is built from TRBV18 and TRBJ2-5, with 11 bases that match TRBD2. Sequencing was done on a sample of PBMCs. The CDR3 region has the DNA TGTGCCAGCGCTCGAAATATGGGGCGACTAGCGGGGATTCAAGAGACCCAGTACTTC. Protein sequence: CASARNMGRLAGIQETQYF.